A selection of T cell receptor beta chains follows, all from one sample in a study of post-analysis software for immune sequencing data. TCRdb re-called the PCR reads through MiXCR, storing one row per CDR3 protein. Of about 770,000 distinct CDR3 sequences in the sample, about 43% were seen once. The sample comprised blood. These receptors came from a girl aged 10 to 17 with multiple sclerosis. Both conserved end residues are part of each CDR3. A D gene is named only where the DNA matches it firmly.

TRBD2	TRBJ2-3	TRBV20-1	CSARRVAGERTQYF
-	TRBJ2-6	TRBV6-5	CASKNSGANVLTF
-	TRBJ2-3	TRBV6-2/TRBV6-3	CASSYSSVIGLSQYF
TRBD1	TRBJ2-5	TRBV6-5	CASRQGGETQYF
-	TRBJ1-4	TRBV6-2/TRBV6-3	CASSQRQAYNEKLFF
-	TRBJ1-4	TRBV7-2	CASSSLGGKLFF
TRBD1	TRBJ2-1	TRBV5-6	CASSAASRHTGGSYNEQFF
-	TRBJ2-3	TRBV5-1	CASSSGVGRTDTQYF
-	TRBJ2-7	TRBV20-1	CSATLPFGSSYEQYF
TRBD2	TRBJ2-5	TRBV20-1	CSARSQTSGVRKTQYF
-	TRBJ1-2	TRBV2	CATTTPQGPNYGYTF
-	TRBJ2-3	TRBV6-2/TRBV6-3	CASRILGGADTDTQYF
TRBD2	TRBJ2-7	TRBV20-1	CSAPGGGESYEQYF
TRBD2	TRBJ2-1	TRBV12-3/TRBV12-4	CASRRATEGTSGTNEQFF
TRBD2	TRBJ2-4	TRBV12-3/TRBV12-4	CASGARGWASGKNIQYF
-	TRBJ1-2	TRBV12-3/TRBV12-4	CASSPDGRDIWIRTF
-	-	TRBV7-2	CASSLLVREYEQYF
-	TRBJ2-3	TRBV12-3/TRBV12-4	CASSFDPREERADTQYF
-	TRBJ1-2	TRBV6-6	CASSYQDSLYGYTF
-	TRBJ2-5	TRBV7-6	CASSLGIQGEGETQYF
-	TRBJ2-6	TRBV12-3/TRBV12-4	CASTHSGANVLTF
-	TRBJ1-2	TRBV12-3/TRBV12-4	CASSPSGGGGYTF
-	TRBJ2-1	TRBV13	CASSLDNNEQFF
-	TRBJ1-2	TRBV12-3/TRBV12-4	CASSQTKIYGYTF
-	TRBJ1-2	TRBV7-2	CAGSPWGASYGYTF
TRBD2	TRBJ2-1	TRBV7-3	CASSLSGSSYNEQFF
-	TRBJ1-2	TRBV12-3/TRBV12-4	CASTGHQPPSNYGYTF